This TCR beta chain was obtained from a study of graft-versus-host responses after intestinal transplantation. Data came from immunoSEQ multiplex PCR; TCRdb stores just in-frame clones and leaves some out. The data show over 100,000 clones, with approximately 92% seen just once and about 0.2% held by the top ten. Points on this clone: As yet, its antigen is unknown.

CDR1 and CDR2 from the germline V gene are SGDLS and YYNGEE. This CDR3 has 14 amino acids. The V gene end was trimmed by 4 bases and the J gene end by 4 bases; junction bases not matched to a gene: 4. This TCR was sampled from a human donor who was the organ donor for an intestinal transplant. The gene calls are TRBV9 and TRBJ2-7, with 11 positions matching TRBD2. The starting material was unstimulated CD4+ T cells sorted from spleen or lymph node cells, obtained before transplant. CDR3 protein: CASSSTSGSYEQYF. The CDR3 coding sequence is TGTGCCAGCAGCTCCACTAGCGGGAGTTACGAGCAGTACTTC.